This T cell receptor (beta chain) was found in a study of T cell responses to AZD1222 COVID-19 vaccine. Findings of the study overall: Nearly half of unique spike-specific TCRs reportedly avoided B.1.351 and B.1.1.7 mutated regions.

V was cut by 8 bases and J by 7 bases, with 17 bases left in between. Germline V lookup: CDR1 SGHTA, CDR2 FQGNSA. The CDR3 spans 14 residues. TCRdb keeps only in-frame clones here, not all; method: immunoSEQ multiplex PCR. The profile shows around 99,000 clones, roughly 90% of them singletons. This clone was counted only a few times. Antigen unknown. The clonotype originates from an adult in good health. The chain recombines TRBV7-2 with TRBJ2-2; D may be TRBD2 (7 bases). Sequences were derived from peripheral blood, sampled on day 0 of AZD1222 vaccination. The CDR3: CASSAQGGVGELFF. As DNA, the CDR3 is TGTGCCAGCTCCGCACAGGGAGGGGTCGGGGAGCTGTTTTTT.